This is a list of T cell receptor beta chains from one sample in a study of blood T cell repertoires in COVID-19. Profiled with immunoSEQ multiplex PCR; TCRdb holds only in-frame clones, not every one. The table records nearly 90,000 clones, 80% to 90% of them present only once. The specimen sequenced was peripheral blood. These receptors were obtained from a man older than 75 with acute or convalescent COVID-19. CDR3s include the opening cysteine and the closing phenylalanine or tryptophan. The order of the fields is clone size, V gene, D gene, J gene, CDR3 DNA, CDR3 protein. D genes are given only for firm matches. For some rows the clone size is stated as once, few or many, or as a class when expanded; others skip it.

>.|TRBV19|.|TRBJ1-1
TGTGCCAGTACTCTGGGCTTCACAGAAGCTTTCTTT
CASTLGFTEAFF
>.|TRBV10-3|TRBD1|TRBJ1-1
TGTGCCATCAGTGACCCGGGACAGGGGGTGTTTGAAGCTTTCTTT
CAISDPGQGVFEAFF
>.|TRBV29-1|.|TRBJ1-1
TGCAGCGTTGCCGGGGAAACGAACACTGAAGCTTTCTTT
CSVAGETNTEAFF
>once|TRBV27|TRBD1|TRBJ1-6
TGTGCCAGCAGATCCGACAGGGAGAATTCACCCCTCCACTTT
CASRSDRENSPLHF
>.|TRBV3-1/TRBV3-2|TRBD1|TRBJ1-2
TGTGCCAGCAGCCAAAACAGGGGATATGGCTACACCTTC
CASSQNRGYGYTF
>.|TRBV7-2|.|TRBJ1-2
TGTGCCAGCAGCTCCCAGGGGTGGCGTGGCTACACCTTC
CASSSQGWRGYTF
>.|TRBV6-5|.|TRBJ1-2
TGTGCCAGCAGAAATAGGCCTGCAGGGTCCTATGGCTACACCTTC
CASRNRPAGSYGYTF
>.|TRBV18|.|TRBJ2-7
TGTGCCAGCTCACCAGGAGACCTTAGGGGTTACGAGCAGTACTTC
CASSPGDLRGYEQYF
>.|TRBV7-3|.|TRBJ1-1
TGTGCCAGCAGTACAACAGGGTTGGGCACTGAAGCTTTCTTT
CASSTTGLGTEAFF
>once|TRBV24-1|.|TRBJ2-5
TGTGCCACCAGTGATCCGAGTCTAGAGACCCAGTACTTC
CATSDPSLETQYF
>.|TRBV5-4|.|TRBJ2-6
TGTGCCAGCAGCTTACAGGGCTCTGGGGCCAACGTCCTGACTTTC
CASSLQGSGANVLTF
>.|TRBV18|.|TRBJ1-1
TGTGCCAGCTCACCACGAGCCCGGGGAATAGACACTGAAGCTTTCTTT
CASSPRARGIDTEAFF
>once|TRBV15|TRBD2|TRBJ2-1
TGTGCCACCAGCAGAGTCCTGACTAGCGGCTACAATGAGCAGTTCTTC
CATSRVLTSGYNEQFF
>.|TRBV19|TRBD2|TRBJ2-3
TGTGCCAGTAGTCTGCTAGCGGGGGCCTCCACAGATACGCAGTATTTT
CASSLLAGASTDTQYF
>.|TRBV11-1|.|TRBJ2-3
TGTGCCAGCAGCTTAGTAGCGCCTAACACAGATACGCAGTATTTT
CASSLVAPNTDTQYF
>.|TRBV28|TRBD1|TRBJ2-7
TGTGCCAGCAGTTCGACAGGGGCCATCTCCTACGAGCAGTACTTC
CASSSTGAISYEQYF
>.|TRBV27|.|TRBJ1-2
TGTGCCAGCAGTTTCCAGGGAACTAACTATGGCTACACCTTC
CASSFQGTNYGYTF
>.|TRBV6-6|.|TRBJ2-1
TGTGCCAGCAAGGACAGCTACAATGAGCAGTTCTTC
CASKDSYNEQFF
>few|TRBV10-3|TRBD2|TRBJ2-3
TGTGCCATCGAGAGCGGGGGGGCGGCAGATACGCAGTATTTT
CAIESGGAADTQYF
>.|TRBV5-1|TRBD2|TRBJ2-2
TGCGCCAGCAGCTTGATGGCTAGCGGGTCCGGGGAGCTGTTTTTT
CASSLMASGSGELFF
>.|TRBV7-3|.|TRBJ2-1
TGTGCCAGCAGCTTAATCGCCCAGGCGGGGTACAATGAGCAGTTCTTC
CASSLIAQAGYNEQFF
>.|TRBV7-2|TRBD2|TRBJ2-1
TGTGCCAGCAGCCTTCTAGCGGACGTGTCCTACAATGAGCAGTTCTTC
CASSLLADVSYNEQFF
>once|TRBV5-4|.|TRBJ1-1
TGTGCCAGCAGCACCGTACTGGGGGCCGCTGAAGCTTTCTTT
CASSTVLGAAEAFF
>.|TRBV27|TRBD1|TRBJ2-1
TGTGCCAGCAGTCCTCGACAGGGCGATGAGCAGTTCTTC
CASSPRQGDEQFF
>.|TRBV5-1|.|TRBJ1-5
TGCGCCAGCAGCTTGTCCGGGGGGGTTCATCAGCCCCAGCATTTT
CASSLSGGVHQPQHF
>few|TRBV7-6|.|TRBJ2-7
TGTGCCAGCAGCTTAGCTAGCATGTCCTACGAGCAGTACTTC
CASSLASMSYEQYF
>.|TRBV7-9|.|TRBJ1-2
TGTGCCAGCAGCTTAGATTCAGGCCCTTATGGCTACACCTTC
CASSLDSGPYGYTF
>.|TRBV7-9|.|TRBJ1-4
TGTGCCAGCACCACCCAGGGGAGGGGAAAACTGTTTTTT
CASTTQGRGKLFF
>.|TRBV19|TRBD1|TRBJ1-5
TGTGCCAGTAGTACACAGGGGGCCGCGAATCAGCCCCAGCATTTT
CASSTQGAANQPQHF
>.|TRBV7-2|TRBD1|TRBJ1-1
TGTGCCAGCAGCACCCAGGGACAGGGAACCACTGAAGCTTTCTTT
CASSTQGQGTTEAFF
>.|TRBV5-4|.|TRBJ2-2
TGTGCCAGCAGCGGGCCCGGGGAGCTGTTTTTT
CASSGPGELFF
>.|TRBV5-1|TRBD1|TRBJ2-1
TGCGCCAGCAGCTTCCAGGGGGCCAATGAGCAGTTCTTC
CASSFQGANEQFF
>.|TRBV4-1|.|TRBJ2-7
TGCGCCAGCAGCCCTCAGGGAAGGTACGAGCAGTACTTC
CASSPQGRYEQYF
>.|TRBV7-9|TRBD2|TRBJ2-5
TGTGCCAGCAGTCACACACTAGCGGGGGGCGAGACCCAGTACTTC
CASSHTLAGGETQYF
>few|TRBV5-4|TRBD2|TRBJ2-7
TGTGCCAGCAGCGCCACTAGCGCGACCATCGACGAGCAGTACTTC
CASSATSATIDEQYF
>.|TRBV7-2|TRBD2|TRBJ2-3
TGTGCCAGCAGCTTACAGTCTAGCGGGGGAGATACGCAGTATTTT
CASSLQSSGGDTQYF
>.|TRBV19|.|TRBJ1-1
TGTGCCAGTAGTATAGGGGCAGGGCGCGGGAACACTGAAGCTTTCTTT
CASSIGAGRGNTEAFF
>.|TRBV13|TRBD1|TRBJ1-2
TGTGCCAGCAGCATTGGACAGGGGGTTAACTATGGCTACACCTTC
CASSIGQGVNYGYTF
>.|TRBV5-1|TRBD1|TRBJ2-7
TGCGCCAGCAGCTTGGCCGGGGGACAGGACTCCTACGAGCAGTACTTC
CASSLAGGQDSYEQYF
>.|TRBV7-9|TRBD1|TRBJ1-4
TGTGCCAGCAGCGGGTGGACAGGTAGTGAAAAACTGTTTTTT
CASSGWTGSEKLFF
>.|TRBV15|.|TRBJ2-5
TGTGCCACCAGCAGACCGCCCCTTCCAGGTTACCAAGAGACCCAGTACTTC
CATSRPPLPGYQETQYF
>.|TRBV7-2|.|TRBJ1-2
TGTGCCAGCAGCCCGACACAAAACTATGGCTACACCTTC
CASSPTQNYGYTF
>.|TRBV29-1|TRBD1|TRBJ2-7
TGCAGCGTTGGGAGGGGACAGGGTTCCTACGAGCAGTACTTC
CSVGRGQGSYEQYF
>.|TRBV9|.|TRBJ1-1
TGTGCCAGCAGCGTAGACTTAAGCCAGGGAGGGCTCACTGAAGCTTTCTTT
CASSVDLSQGGLTEAFF
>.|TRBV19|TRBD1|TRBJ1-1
TGTGCCAGTAGTACCCGTGGCGGACAGGGGAAACCTGAAGCTTTCTTT
CASSTRGGQGKPEAFF
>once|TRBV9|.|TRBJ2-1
TGTGCCAGCAGCGTAGGTACAGTCTCCTACAATGAGCAGTTCTTC
CASSVGTVSYNEQFF
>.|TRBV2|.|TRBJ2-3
TGTGCCAGCAGGCCGGGGTTGACGCCGAGCACAGATACGCAGTATTTT
CASRPGLTPSTDTQYF
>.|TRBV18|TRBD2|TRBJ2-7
TGTGCCAGCTCACCCGGGACTAGCAGCGAGCAGTACTTC
CASSPGTSSEQYF
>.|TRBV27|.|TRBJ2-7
TGTGCCAGCAGTTTGGTAATGGGGGCTCTCTACGAGCAGTACTTC
CASSLVMGALYEQYF
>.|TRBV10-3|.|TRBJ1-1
TGTGCCATCAGTGAGTCAAAGGGGCCATTGAACACTGAAGCTTTCTTT
CAISESKGPLNTEAFF